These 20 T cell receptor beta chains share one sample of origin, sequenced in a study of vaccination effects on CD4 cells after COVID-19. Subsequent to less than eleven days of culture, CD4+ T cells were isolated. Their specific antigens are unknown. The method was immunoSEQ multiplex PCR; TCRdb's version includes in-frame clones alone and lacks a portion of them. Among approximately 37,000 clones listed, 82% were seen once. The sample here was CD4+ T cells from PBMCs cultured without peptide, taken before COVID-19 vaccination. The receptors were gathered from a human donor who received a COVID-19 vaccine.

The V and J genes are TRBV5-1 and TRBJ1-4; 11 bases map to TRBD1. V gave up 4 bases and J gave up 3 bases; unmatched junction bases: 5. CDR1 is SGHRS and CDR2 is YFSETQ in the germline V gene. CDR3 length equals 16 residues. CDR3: CASSQDRGQANEKLFF. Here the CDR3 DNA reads TGCGCCAGCAGCCAGGACAGGGGGCAGGCTAATGAAAAACTGTTTTTT.

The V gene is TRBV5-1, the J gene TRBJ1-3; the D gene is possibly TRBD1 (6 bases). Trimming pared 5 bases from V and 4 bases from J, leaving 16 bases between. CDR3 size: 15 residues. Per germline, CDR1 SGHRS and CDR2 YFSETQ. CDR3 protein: CASRDSGPKGNTIYF. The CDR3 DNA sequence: TGCGCCAGCAGGGACAGTGGCCCAAAAGGAAACACCATATATTTT.

The DNA for the CDR3 is TGTGCCAGCAGTGAACAGCTAGCGGATACCAATACGCAGTATTTT. Translated, it gives CASSEQLADTNTQYF. The chain recombines TRBV2 with TRBJ2-3, with 7 bases matching TRBD2. CDR1 is SNHLY and CDR2 is FYNNEI in the germline V gene. Trimming cost V 2 bases and J 7 bases; bases outside gene matches: 9. CDR3 length: 15 residues. The whole variable domain, filled in from reference TRBV2 and TRBJ2-3, reads EPEVTQTPSHQVTQMGQEVILRCVPISNHLYFYWYRQILGQKVEFLVSFYNNEISEKSEIFDDQFSVERPDGSNFTLKIRSTKLEDSAMYFCASSEQLADTNTQYFGPGTRLTVL.

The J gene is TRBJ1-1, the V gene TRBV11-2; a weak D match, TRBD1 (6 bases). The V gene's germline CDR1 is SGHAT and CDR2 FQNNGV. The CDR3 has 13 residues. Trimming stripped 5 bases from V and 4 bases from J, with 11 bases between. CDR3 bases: TGTGCCAGCAGCCTTGGGACACCCACTGAAGCTTTCTTT. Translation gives CASSLGTPTEAFF. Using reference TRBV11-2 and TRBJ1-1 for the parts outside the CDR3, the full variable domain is EAGVAQSPRYKIIEKRQSVAFWCNPISGHATLYWYQQILGQGPKLLIQFQNNGVVDDSQLPKDRFSAERLKGVDSTLKIQPAKLEDSAVYLCASSLGTPTEAFFGQGTRLTVV.

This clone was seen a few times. DNA for the CDR3: TGTGCCAGCAGCATAGACAGTAGTAATCAGCCCCAGCATTTT. Amino acids: CASSIDSSNQPQHF. J is TRBJ1-5 and V is TRBV3-1 (or the pseudogene TRBV3-2), with TRBD1 as a possible D gene (5 bases). The ends were cut back, 5 bases at V and 4 bases at J, with 12 bases in the middle. Germline V gene sequence: CDR1 LGHDT, CDR2 YNNKEL (reference sequence). This CDR3 contains 14 residues.

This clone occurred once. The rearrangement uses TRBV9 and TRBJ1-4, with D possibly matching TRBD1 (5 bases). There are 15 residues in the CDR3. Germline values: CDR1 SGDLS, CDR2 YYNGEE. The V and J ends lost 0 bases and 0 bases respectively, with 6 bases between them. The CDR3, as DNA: TGTGCCAGCAGCGTAGGACAGACAACTAATGAAAAACTGTTTTTT. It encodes CASSVGQTTNEKLFF. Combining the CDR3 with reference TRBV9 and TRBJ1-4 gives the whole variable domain DSGVTQTPKHLITATGQRVTLRCSPRSGDLSVYWYQQSLDQGLQFLIQYYNGEERAKGNILERFSAQQFPDLHSELNLSSLELGDSALYFCASSVGQTTNEKLFFGSGTQLSVL.

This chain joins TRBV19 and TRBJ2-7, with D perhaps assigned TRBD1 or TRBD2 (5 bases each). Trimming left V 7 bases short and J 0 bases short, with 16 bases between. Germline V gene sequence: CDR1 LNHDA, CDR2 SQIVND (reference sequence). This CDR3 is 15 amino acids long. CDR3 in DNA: TGTGCCAGTACCCATTACGGGGACGGCTCCTACGAGCAGTACGTC. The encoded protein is CASTHYGDGSYEQYV.

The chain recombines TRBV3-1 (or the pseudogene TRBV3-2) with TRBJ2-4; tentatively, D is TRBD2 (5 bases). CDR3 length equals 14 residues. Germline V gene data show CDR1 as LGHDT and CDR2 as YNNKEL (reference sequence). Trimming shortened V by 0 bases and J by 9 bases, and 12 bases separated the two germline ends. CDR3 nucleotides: TGTGCCAGCAGCCAAGATTATCGGGGAACCATTCAGTACTTC. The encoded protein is CASSQDYRGTIQYF.

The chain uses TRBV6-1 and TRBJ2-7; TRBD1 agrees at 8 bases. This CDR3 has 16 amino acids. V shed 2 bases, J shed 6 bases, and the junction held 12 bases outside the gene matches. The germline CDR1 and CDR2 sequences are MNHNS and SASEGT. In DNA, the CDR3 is TGTGCCAGCAGTGAAATGATACAGGGGGGATTAAGCGAGCAGTACGTC. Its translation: CASSEMIQGGLSEQYV.

DNA of the CDR3: TGTGCCAGCTCACCTATAGCGGGGGGACGCACAGATACGCAGTATTTT. Protein product: CASSPIAGGRTDTQYF. J is TRBJ2-3 and V is TRBV18, with 10 nucleotides matching TRBD2. Germline lookup yields CDR1 KGHSH and CDR2 LQKENI. V shed 3 bases, J shed 1 base, and the junction held 4 bases outside the gene matches. The CDR3 spans 16 residues.

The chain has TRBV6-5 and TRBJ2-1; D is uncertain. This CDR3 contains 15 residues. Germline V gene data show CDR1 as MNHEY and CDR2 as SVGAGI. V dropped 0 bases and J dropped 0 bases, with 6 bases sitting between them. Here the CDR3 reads CASSYSGNSYNEQFF. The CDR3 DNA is TGTGCCAGCAGTTACTCAGGTAACTCCTACAATGAGCAGTTCTTC.

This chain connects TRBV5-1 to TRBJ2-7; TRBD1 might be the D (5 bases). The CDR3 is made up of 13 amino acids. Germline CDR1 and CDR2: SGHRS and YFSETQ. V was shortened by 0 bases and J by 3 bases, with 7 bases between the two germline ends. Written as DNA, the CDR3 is TGCGCCAGCAGCTTGGCAAGGGGCTACGAGCAGTACGTC. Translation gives CASSLARGYEQYV.

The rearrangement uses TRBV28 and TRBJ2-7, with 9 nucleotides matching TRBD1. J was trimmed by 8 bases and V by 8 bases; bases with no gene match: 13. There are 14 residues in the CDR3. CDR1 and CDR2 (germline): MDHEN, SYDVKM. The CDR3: CASSVRGQGKQQYV. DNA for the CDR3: TGTGCCAGCTCCGTCAGGGGACAGGGTAAGCAGCAGTACGTC.

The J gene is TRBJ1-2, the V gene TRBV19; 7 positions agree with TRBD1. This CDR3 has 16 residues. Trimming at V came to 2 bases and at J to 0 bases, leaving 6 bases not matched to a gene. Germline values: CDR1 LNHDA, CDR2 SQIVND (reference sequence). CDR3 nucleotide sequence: TGTGCCAGTAGTATAAGGGGGCGCGCGTCTAACTATGGCTACACCTTC. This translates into CASSIRGRASNYGYTF. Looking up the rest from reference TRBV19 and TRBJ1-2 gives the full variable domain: DGGITQSPKYLFRKEGQNVTLSCEQNLNHDAMYWYRQDPGQGLRLIYYSQIVNDFQKGDIAEGYSVSREKKESFPLTVTSAQKNPTAFYLCASSIRGRASNYGYTFGSGTRLTVV.

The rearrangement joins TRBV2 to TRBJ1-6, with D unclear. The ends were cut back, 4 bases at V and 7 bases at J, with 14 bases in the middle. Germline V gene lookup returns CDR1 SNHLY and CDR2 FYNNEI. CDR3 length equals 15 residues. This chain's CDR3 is CASSAEVTENSPLHF. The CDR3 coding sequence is TGTGCCAGCAGTGCGGAGGTAACAGAAAATTCACCCCTCCACTTT.

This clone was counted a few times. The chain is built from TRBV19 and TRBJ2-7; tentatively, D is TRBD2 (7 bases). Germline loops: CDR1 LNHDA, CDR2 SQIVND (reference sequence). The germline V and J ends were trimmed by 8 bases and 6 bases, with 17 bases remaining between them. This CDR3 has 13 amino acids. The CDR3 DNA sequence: TGTGCCAGTTCCGACTCCGGGGGGCTCGAGCAGTACGTC. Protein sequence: CASSDSGGLEQYV.

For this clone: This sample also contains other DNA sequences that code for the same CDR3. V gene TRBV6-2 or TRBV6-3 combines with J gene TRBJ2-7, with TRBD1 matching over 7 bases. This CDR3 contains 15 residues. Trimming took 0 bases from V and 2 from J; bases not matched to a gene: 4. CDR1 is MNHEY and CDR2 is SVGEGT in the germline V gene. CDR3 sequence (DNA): TGTGCCAGCAGTTACTCGACAGGGTCTCCCTACGAGCAGTACGTC. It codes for CASSYSTGSPYEQYV.

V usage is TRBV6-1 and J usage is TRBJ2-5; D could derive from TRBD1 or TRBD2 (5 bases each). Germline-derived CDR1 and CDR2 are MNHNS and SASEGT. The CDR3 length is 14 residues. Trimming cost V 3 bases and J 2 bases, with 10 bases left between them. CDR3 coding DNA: TGTGCCAGCAGTGAGCCAGGGAGACAAGAGACCCAGTACTTC. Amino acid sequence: CASSEPGRQETQYF.

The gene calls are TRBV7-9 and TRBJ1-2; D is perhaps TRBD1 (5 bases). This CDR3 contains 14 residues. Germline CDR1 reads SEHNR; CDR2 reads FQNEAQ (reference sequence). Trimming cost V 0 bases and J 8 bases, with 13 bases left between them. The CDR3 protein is CASSLAGRAAGYTF. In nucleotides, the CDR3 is TGTGCCAGCAGCTTAGCGGGGCGGGCCGCCGGCTACACCTTC. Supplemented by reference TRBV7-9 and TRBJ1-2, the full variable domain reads DTGVSQNPRHKITKRGQNVTFRCDPISEHNRLYWYRQTLGQGPEFLTYFQNEAQLEKSRLLSDRFSAERPKGSFSTLEIQRTEQGDSAMYLCASSLAGRAAGYTFGSGTRLTVV.

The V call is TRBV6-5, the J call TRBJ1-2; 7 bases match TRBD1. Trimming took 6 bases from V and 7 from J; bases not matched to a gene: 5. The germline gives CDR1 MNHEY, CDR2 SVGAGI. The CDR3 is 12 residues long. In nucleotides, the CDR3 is TGTGCCAGCAGCGTCCAGGGGGGTGGCTACACCTTC. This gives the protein CASSVQGGGYTF.